These 5 T cell receptor beta chains were all obtained from the same sample, sequenced in a study of monozygotic twins with inflammatory bowel disease. TCRdb reanalyzed the 5' RACE reads, giving one entry per CDR3 protein sequence and no DNA. The data show hundreds of thousands of distinct CDR3 sequences, and the top ten clones hold 5.6%. The sequenced sample was blood. The receptors derive from a human donor with ulcerative colitis or Crohn's disease, or a healthy co-twin of an affected twin (not recorded which).

This chain connects TRBV7-9 to TRBJ2-1; TCRdb designates TRBD1, a call that cannot be tested without DNA. The CDR3 runs to 14 residues. CDR1 is SEHNR and CDR2 is FQNEAQ in the germline V gene (reference sequence). CDR3 region: CASSLDVRGLEQFF.

The chain links TRBV6-5 to TRBJ2-1. CDR1 is MNHEY, CDR2 SVGAGI, per germline. CDR3 length: 16 residues. CDR3 residues: CASSYSRRFSYNEQFF.

The rearrangement links TRBV5-4 to TRBJ2-6. This CDR3 spans 15 amino acids. The germline gives CDR1 SGHNT, CDR2 YYREEE (reference sequence). CDR3: CASSLSGYGANVLTF.

The chain employs TRBV5-1 and TRBJ2-5; no DNA is available, so the TRBD2 call from TCRdb remains unchecked. Per the germline V gene, CDR1 is SGHRS and CDR2 is YFSETQ. The CDR3 runs 13 residues. This CDR3 is CASTQRGQETQYF.

The chain uses TRBV24-1 and TRBJ2-3; the TCRdb D gene call, TRBD1, has no DNA to confirm it. Per germline, CDR1 KGHDR and CDR2 SFDVKD. The CDR3 length is 16 residues. Here the CDR3 reads CATSDLGATSTDTQYF.